This T cell receptor (beta chain) is from a study of long-term antiretroviral therapy in people with HIV. Across the whole study: By about a decade, the earliest samples predate the 2015 immediate-ART recommendation. Notes on the study in general: Diversity remained lower than transplant donor controls, even though it increased after ART.

With survey level as its setting, the immunoSEQ assay was v3.0. Only in-frame clones appear in the TCRdb table, and some are missing; sequencing was by immunoSEQ multiplex PCR. The data show roughly 30,000 clones, with 70% to 90% seen just once and roughly 3.8% held by the top ten. This CDR3 is 18 amino acids long. V was pared by 1 base and J by 0 bases, with 8 bases of the junction left unmatched. The V gene's germline CDR1 is LNHDA and CDR2 SQIVND (reference sequence). Clinicians in the United States treated all participants with HIV. To note about this clone: Its antigen is as yet unknown.

The sequencing used unsorted PBMCs, collected 0.8 years before starting antiretroviral therapy. The source is a man aged 18-30 years with HIV. This rearrangement joins TRBV19 to TRBJ1-4, with TRBD1 matching over 7 bases. The DNA of the CDR3 is TGTGCCAGTAGTATAGTGGGGACAGCACTTGCAACTAATGAAAAACTGTTTTTT. Amino acid sequence: CASSIVGTALATNEKLFF.